Below, 10 T cell receptor beta chains from the same sample are listed, as sequenced in a study of HIV-infected patients and healthy controls. Whole blood was used without fractionation, so all unsorted peripheral T cells were included. 450 to 600 ng RNA was reverse transcribed with alpha and beta constant-region primers. Alpha and beta chain libraries were made separately by chain-specific third strand synthesis with multiplexing indices. MiXCR, applied by TCRdb to the 5' RACE reads, yields one record per CDR3 protein. The data hold roughly 6,000 distinct CDR3 sequences, with 10% to 13% observed a single time. The material sequenced was blood, taken before antiretroviral therapy. These receptors were obtained from an adult with HIV infection.

This clonotype was seen repeatedly, ten times or more. This chain uses TRBV29-1 with TRBJ1-1, with D possibly matching TRBD1 (6 bases). The CDR3 loop spans 13 amino acids. The V gene lost 6 bases and the J gene lost 7 bases, with 18 bases spanning the gap. Germline assignment: CDR1 SQVTM and CDR2 ANQGSEA. The CDR3 region is CSVEGGARYEAFF. DNA of the CDR3: TGCAGCGTGGAGGGGGGGGCACGGTATGAAGCTTTCTTT.

The genes are TRBV13 and TRBJ2-7; D is unresolved. The germline V gene has CDR1 PRHDT and CDR2 FYEKMQ (reference sequence). The CDR3 length is 13 residues. The V and J ends lost 2 bases and 1 base respectively, with 6 bases between them. CDR3 coding DNA: TGTGCCAGCAGCTTATCGGAATCCTACGAGCAGTACTTC. Its translation is CASSLSESYEQYF.

This clonotype is labeled medium-sized. The rearrangement links TRBV15 to TRBJ1-1; no clear D gene. The CDR3 sequence is 14 residues long. Germline V gene data show CDR1 as LNHNV and CDR2 as YYDKDF (reference sequence). Trimming removed 4 bases at V and 0 bases at J, with 9 bases between. CDR3 residues: CATSTGLMNTEAFF. CDR3 bases: TGTGCCACCAGCACAGGATTGATGAACACTGAAGCTTTCTTT.

This clonotype was counted many times. This chain connects TRBV7-9 to TRBJ2-7; a weak D match, TRBD1 (5 bases). Germline CDR1 is SEHNR and CDR2 is FQNEAQ (reference sequence). Trimming shortened V by 2 bases and J by 0 bases, and 23 bases separated the two germline ends. This CDR3 spans 19 amino acids. The CDR3 coding sequence is TGTGCCAGCAGCTTAAGACCAGGGCGCAGGGTAAATTCCTCCTACGAGCAGTACTTC. This encodes CASSLRPGRRVNSSYEQYF.

This clonotype is medium-sized by share. The chain employs TRBV7-9 and TRBJ1-3; D might be TRBD1 (5 bases). V was clipped by 3 bases and J by 8 bases, with 17 bases between them. Germline CDR1 is SEHNR and CDR2 is FQNEAQ (reference sequence). The CDR3 covers 15 residues. The CDR3 bases are TGTGCCAGCAGCTTCCAGACTCAGAGGGGCGACACCATATATTTT. The encoded protein is CASSFQTQRGDTIYF.

V gene TRBV5-4 combines with J gene TRBJ2-3; tentative D call: TRBD1 (6 bases). V was cut by 0 bases and J by 3 bases, with 8 bases left in between. Germline V lookup: CDR1 SGHNT, CDR2 YYREEE (reference sequence). The CDR3 contains 14 residues. The chain's CDR3 is CASSLGGTTDTQYF. CDR3 DNA: TGTGCCAGCAGCTTGGGGGGGACAACAGATACGCAGTATTTT.

By sample fraction, this clonotype is medium-sized. The CDR3 sequence: CSVGRPRGLSNYGYTF. The CDR3 nucleotides read TGCAGCGTTGGGCGCCCAAGAGGGCTATCTAACTATGGCTACACCTTC. The chain carries TRBV29-1 and TRBJ1-2, with D hard to call. Germline assignment: CDR1 SQVTM and CDR2 ANQGSEA. CDR3 length: 16 amino acids. Trimming stripped 4 bases from V and 0 bases from J, with 18 bases between.

In this sample, this clonotype turned up many times. The V and J genes are TRBV7-9 and TRBJ1-4; D unclear. This CDR3 contains 14 residues. Germline V gene lookup returns CDR1 SEHNR and CDR2 FQNEAQ (reference sequence). The ends were cut back, 1 base at V and 4 bases at J, with 7 bases in the middle. CDR3 DNA: TGTGCCAGCAGCTTAGAGTACTTTAATGAAAAACTGTTTTTT. Translating it yields CASSLEYFNEKLFF.

By share, this clonotype ranks as medium-sized. V usage is TRBV18 and J usage is TRBJ1-1; no definite D call. Germline CDR1 and CDR2: KGHSH and LQKENI. The CDR3 covers 13 residues. V lost 2 bases and J 1 base, leaving 5 bases between the germline ends. The CDR3 DNA sequence: TGTGCCAGCTCACCAGGCCAGAACACTGAAGCTTTCTTT. This gives the protein CASSPGQNTEAFF. The whole variable domain, filled in from reference TRBV18 and TRBJ1-1, reads NAGVMQNPRHLVRRRGQEARLRCSPMKGHSHVYWYRQLPEEGLKFMVYLQKENIIDESGMPKERFSAEFPKEGPSILRIQQVVRGDSAAYFCASSPGQNTEAFFGQGTRLTVV.

By share, this clonotype counts as medium-sized. This rearrangement joins TRBV12-3 or TRBV12-4 to TRBJ2-7; 7 bases fit TRBD2. This CDR3 has 15 residues. J lost 0 bases, V lost 0 bases, and 2 bases had no gene match. For the CDR3, the DNA is TGTGCCAGCAGTTTAGCGGGGGGGAGCTCCTACGAGCAGTACTTC. Residues: CASSLAGGSSYEQYF.